This T cell receptor (beta chain) emerged from a study of T-cell reconstitution after alpha-beta-depleted transplantation in children. Findings of the study overall: Reportedly, alpha-beta T cells present about two months post-transplant originated from several hundred expanded clones of graft origin. T-cell counts and diversity at one year post-transplant came mainly from newly produced T cells. Certain patients had high TCRbeta diversity at day 60, and it came from recipient T cells and thymic progenitors that survived.

This sample's TCRbeta library carried unique molecular identifier barcodes. TCRdb fed the PCR reads into MiXCR, producing one record per CDR3 protein. The sample lists approximately 300,000 distinct CDR3 sequences; over 9.5% were seen once. V lost 7 bases and J lost 4, with 25 bases in between. The CDR3 is made up of 17 amino acids. This clonotype was detected ten times or more. Its specificity is unknown. The genes are TRBV12-3 or TRBV12-4 and TRBJ2-5, with D perhaps TRBD1 (6 bases). The sample in question was PBMCs, obtained before TCRalphabeta/CD19-depleted stem cell transplant. This TCR was recovered from a boy under two years old with acute myeloid leukemia, due to receive a stem cell transplant. CDR3 nucleotide sequence: TGTGCCAGCACAGGACAGTCCGAGGTCAGACTCAGAGAGACCCAGTACTTC. Amino acids: CASTGQSEVRLRETQYF.